These 21 T cell receptor beta chains came from one sample sequenced in a study of T cells in localized non-small cell lung cancer. The data were produced by immunoSEQ multiplex PCR, yet TCRdb's version contains in-frame clones alone and is incomplete. The sample consists of some 2,200 clones, approximately 35% of them appearing once. Sequenced here: lung tumor tissue, sampled before any cancer treatment. These TCRs come from a man aged 40 to 70 with stage I lung adenocarcinoma.

The V and J genes are TRBV10-2 and TRBJ1-1; D gene uncertain. The germline V gene encodes CDR1 WSHSY and CDR2 SAAADI. Trimming removed 2 bases at V and 7 bases at J, with 8 bases between. The length of the CDR3 is 12 residues. The CDR3 spells CASSELGFEAFF. The CDR3 nucleotides are TGCGCCAGCAGTGAGCTTGGATTTGAAGCTTTCTTT.

The rearrangement uses TRBV29-1 and TRBJ2-7, with 7 nucleotides matching TRBD1. Trimming took 7 bases from V and 3 from J; bases not matched to a gene: 9. Germline loops: CDR1 SQVTM, CDR2 ANQGSEA. This CDR3 spans 13 amino acids. CDR3 bases: TGCAGCGGTAGCCAGGGGGTCGGCTACGAGCAGTACTTC. This sequence encodes CSGSQGVGYEQYF.

This clone was detected only a few times. The V and J genes are TRBV6-8 and TRBJ2-7; tentative D call: TRBD1 (5 bases). The CDR3 has 13 amino acids. The V and J ends lost 5 bases and 3 bases respectively, with 11 bases between them. In germline, CDR1 is MNHGY, CDR2 SAAAGT. The CDR3 here is CASSRPRDYEQYF. CDR3 nucleotides: TGTGCCAGCAGTCGGCCCAGGGACTACGAGCAGTACTTC.

The genes are TRBV30 and TRBJ1-2; D perhaps matches TRBD1 (5 bases). Germline V lookup: CDR1 GTSNPN, CDR2 SVGIG (reference sequence). Trimming shortened V by 3 bases and J by 1 base, and 15 bases separated the two germline ends. CDR3 size: 15 residues. For the CDR3, the DNA is TGTGCCTGGAGCCCCTGGGGGGAAGATAACTATGGCTACACCTTC. Translating it yields CAWSPWGEDNYGYTF. Together with reference TRBV30 and TRBJ1-2, the CDR3 gives the full variable domain: SQTIHQWPATLVQPVGSPLSLECTVEGTSNPNLYWYRQAAGRGLQLLFYSVGIGQISSEVPQNLSASRPQDRQFILSSKKLLLSDSGFYLCAWSPWGEDNYGYTFGSGTRLTVV.

This clone is termed medium-sized. V and J are TRBV11-3 and TRBJ2-1; TRBD2 aligns across 8 bases. Germline assignment: CDR1 SGHNT and CDR2 YENEEA. The CDR3 length is 14 residues. V was clipped by 5 bases and J by 8 bases; unmatched bases: 8. For the CDR3, the DNA is TGTGCCAGCAGCCGATACTGGCGGGGGGATGAGCAGTTCTTC. This translates into CASSRYWRGDEQFF.

The rearrangement links TRBV19 to TRBJ2-1, with D perhaps TRBD1 or TRBD2 (5 bases each). Trimming removed 7 bases at V and 0 bases at J, with 10 bases between. Germline CDR1 LNHDA, CDR2 SQIVND (reference sequence). There are 14 residues in the CDR3. For the CDR3, the DNA is TGTGCCAGTACCTGGGGGAACTCCTACAATGAGCAGTTCTTC. This codes for CASTWGNSYNEQFF.

This clone turned up a few times. This chain joins TRBV6-8 and TRBJ2-4; D might be TRBD1 (6 bases). In germline, CDR1 is MNHGY, CDR2 SAAAGT. This CDR3 comprises 16 residues. Trimming shortened V by 4 bases and J by 0 bases, and 13 bases separated the two germline ends. In nucleotides, the CDR3 is TGTGCCAGCAGTTCTAAGGGGGAAATAGCCAAAAACATTCAGTACTTC. Protein product: CASSSKGEIAKNIQYF.

As DNA, the CDR3 is TGTGCCACCAGCAGAGCCCCCGCACAATTTCGGAGGAAGGGAGGCTACGAGCAGTACTTC. The encoded protein is CATSRAPAQFRRKGGYEQYF. The rearrangement joins TRBV15 to TRBJ2-7; D is perhaps TRBD2 (6 bases). The CDR3 contains 20 residues. V shed 1 base and J shed 3 bases, with 28 bases lying between them. Germline V gene data show CDR1 as LNHNV and CDR2 as YYDKDF (reference sequence). Supplemented by reference TRBV15 and TRBJ2-7, the full variable domain reads DAMVIQNPRYQVTQFGKPVTLSCSQTLNHNVMYWYQQKSSQAPKLLFHYYDKDFNNEADTPDNFQSRRPNTSFCFLDIRSPGLGDTAMYLCATSRAPAQFRRKGGYEQYFGPGTRLTVT.

The chain is built from TRBV30 and TRBJ1-2; D is ambiguous. There are 14 residues in the CDR3. V was cut by 6 bases and J by 4 bases, with 18 bases left in between. From germline, CDR1 is GTSNPN and CDR2 SVGIG (reference sequence). CDR3 nucleotides: TGTGCCTGTTCAAGGAGAGAACTCATCTATGGCTACACCTTC. The encoded protein is CACSRRELIYGYTF.

J is TRBJ1-4 and V is TRBV19, with 9 bases identical to TRBD1. Germline lookup yields CDR1 LNHDA and CDR2 SQIVND (reference sequence). This CDR3 contains 13 residues. V shed 5 bases, J shed 11 bases, and the junction held 6 bases outside the gene matches. The chain's CDR3 is CASSVGQGLKLFF. The CDR3 DNA is TGTGCCAGTAGTGTGGGACAGGGATTGAAACTGTTTTTT. Drawing the rest from reference TRBV19 and TRBJ1-4, the complete variable domain is DGGITQSPKYLFRKEGQNVTLSCEQNLNHDAMYWYRQDPGQGLRLIYYSQIVNDFQKGDIAEGYSVSREKKESFPLTVTSAQKNPTAFYLCASSVGQGLKLFFGSGTQLSVL.

The chain carries TRBV15 and TRBJ2-2; 9 bases fit TRBD2. Germline assignment: CDR1 LNHNV and CDR2 YYDKDF (reference sequence). CDR3 length: 17 amino acids. Germline trimming cut 5 bases from V and 7 bases from J; bases unmatched to any gene: 14. CDR3 amino acids: CATSEPGSGRVSGELFF. For the CDR3, the DNA is TGTGCCACCAGCGAACCGGGTAGCGGGAGAGTAAGCGGGGAGCTGTTTTTT.

The genes are TRBV11-3 and TRBJ2-5, with 7 positions matching TRBD2. After removal of 7 bases from V and 2 bases from J, the junction contained 7 bases not matched to a gene. CDR3 length equals 14 residues. In germline, CDR1 is SGHNT, CDR2 YENEEA. The CDR3 region is CASTLELAQETQYF. The CDR3, as DNA: TGTGCCAGCACCTTGGAACTAGCGCAAGAGACCCAGTACTTC.

This clone has more than one count but fewer than ten. The V and J genes are TRBV30 and TRBJ2-7, with D maybe TRBD1 (5 bases). V lost 0 bases and J lost 2, with 5 bases in between. This CDR3 is 12 amino acids long. CDR1 and CDR2 from the germline V gene are GTSNPN and SVGIG (reference sequence). CDR3 region: CAWSVGAYEQYF. The DNA for the CDR3 is TGTGCCTGGAGTGTAGGGGCCTACGAGCAGTACTTC.

This clone was counted between two and nine times. The chain combines TRBV11-3 with TRBJ2-5, with 16 bases fitting TRBD2. The V gene's germline CDR1 is SGHNT and CDR2 YENEEA. This CDR3 contains 18 residues. With 4 bases clipped from V and 5 bases from J, the junction kept 10 bases outside the gene matches. Written as DNA, the CDR3 is TGTGCCAGCAGCTCCGGGACTAGCGGGAGGGCCCGGGGTGAGACCCAGTACTTC. It specifies CASSSGTSGRARGETQYF. Looking up the rest from reference TRBV11-3 and TRBJ2-5 gives the full variable domain: EAGVVQSPRYKIIEKKQPVAFWCNPISGHNTLYWYLQNLGQGPELLIRYENEEAVDDSQLPKDRFSAERLKGVDSTLKIQPAELGDSAVYLCASSSGTSGRARGETQYFGPGTRLLVL.

This clone was counted between two and nine times. This chain connects TRBV5-1 to TRBJ1-1, with D perhaps matching TRBD1 (5 bases). Germline V gives CDR1 SGHRS, CDR2 YFSETQ. This CDR3 has 14 amino acids. The V end was cut by 0 bases, the J end by 0 bases, with 6 bases between. The CDR3 sequence is CASSLGQMNTEAFF. As DNA, the CDR3 is TGCGCCAGCAGCTTGGGACAGATGAACACTGAAGCTTTCTTT.

This clone is medium-sized within its sample. The genes are TRBV9 and TRBJ2-3, with TRBD1 identical over 9 bases. The CDR3 has 16 residues. V was clipped by 5 bases and J by 2 bases; unmatched bases: 9. CDR1 SGDLS and CDR2 YYNGEE come from the germline V gene. The CDR3 loop is CASSPTGGWVTDTQYF. CDR3 sequence (DNA): TGTGCCAGCAGTCCCACAGGGGGCTGGGTCACAGATACGCAGTATTTT.

The rearrangement uses TRBV14 and TRBJ2-7; D is perhaps TRBD1 or TRBD2 (5 bases each). The V end was cut by 10 bases, the J end by 2 bases, with 15 bases between. The CDR3 has 13 residues. Germline V lookup: CDR1 SGHDN, CDR2 FVKESK. Here the CDR3 DNA reads TGTGCCACCCCCCGGGGCAACACCTACGAGCAGTACTTC. Protein product: CATPRGNTYEQYF.

This clone was found a few times. The genes are TRBV6-7 and TRBJ2-3, with a tentative D call TRBD1 (5 bases). TRBV6-7 is treated as an ORF (open reading frame) with a function not yet certain. The CDR3 extends over 15 amino acids. Trimming pared 6 bases from V and 4 bases from J, leaving 17 bases between. The CDR3 loop is CASSSGASVADTQYF. For the CDR3, the DNA is TGTGCCAGCAGCAGTGGGGCCTCCGTGGCAGATACGCAGTATTTT.

The chain is built from TRBV19 and TRBJ1-2, with TRBD1 matching 7 bases. This CDR3 has 14 residues. The V gene end was trimmed by 10 bases and the J gene end by 3 bases; junction bases not matched to a gene: 11. Germline V gene data show CDR1 as LNHDA and CDR2 as SQIVND (reference sequence). The CDR3 DNA follows: TGTGCCACCCGCAACTCAGGGGGGGACTATGGCTACACCTTC. The encoded protein is CATRNSGGDYGYTF.

This clone has only a few counts. The chain is built from TRBV28 and TRBJ2-7; maybe TRBD2 (5 bases). The V end lost 5 bases, the J end lost 4 bases, and 9 bases lay between the germline ends. This CDR3 is built from 12 residues. Germline V gene data show CDR1 as MDHEN and CDR2 as SYDVKM. The CDR3: CASSPSMYEQYF. CDR3 bases: TGTGCCAGCAGTCCTAGCATGTACGAGCAGTACTTC.

The V and J genes are TRBV10-3 and TRBJ1-5, with D tentatively TRBD1 (5 bases). In germline, CDR1 is ENHRY, CDR2 SYGVKD. CDR3 size: 15 residues. V lost 5 bases and J 4 bases, leaving 15 bases between the germline ends. The CDR3 reads CAISHQGDWNQPQHF. CDR3 sequence (DNA): TGTGCCATCAGTCATCAGGGAGATTGGAATCAGCCCCAGCATTTT.